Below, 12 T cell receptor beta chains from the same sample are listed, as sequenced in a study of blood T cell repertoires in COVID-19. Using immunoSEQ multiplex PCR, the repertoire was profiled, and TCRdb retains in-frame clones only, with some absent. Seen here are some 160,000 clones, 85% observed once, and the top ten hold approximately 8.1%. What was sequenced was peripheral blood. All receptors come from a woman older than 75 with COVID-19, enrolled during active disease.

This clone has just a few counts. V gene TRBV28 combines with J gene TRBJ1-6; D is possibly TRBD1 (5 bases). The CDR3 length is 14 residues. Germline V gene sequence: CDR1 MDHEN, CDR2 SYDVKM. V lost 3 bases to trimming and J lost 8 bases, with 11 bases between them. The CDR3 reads CASSFQVGHSPLHF. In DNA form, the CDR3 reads TGTGCCAGCAGTTTTCAGGTGGGGCATTCACCCCTCCACTTT.

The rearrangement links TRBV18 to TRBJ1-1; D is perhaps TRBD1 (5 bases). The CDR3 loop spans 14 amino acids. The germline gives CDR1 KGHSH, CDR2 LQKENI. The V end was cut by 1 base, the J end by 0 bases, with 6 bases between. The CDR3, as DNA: TGTGCCAGCTCACCACTAGGGGTGAACACTGAAGCTTTCTTT. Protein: CASSPLGVNTEAFF.

CDR3 nucleotide sequence: TGTGCCAGCAGTTACGGGACAGGGCCATCCTACGAGCAGTACTTC. Translating it yields CASSYGTGPSYEQYF. V usage is TRBV27 and J usage is TRBJ2-7; 9 nucleotides line up with TRBD1. Per germline, CDR1 MNHEY and CDR2 SMNVEV (reference sequence). The CDR3 sequence is 15 residues long. The V segment lost 4 bases and the J segment 1 base; nucleotides outside the gene matches: 5.

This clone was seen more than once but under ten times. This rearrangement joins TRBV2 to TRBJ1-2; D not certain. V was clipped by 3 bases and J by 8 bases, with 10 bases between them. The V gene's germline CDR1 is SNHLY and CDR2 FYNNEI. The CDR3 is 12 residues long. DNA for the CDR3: TGTGCCAGCAGTGATCCCCTCGGGGGCTACACCTTC. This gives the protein CASSDPLGGYTF.

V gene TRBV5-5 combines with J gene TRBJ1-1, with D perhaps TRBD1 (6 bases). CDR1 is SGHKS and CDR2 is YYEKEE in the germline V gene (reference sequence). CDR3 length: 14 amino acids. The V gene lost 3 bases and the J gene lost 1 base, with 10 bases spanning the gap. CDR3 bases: TGTGCCAGCAGCTCGACAGGACCGAACACTGAAGCTTTCTTT. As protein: CASSSTGPNTEAFF.

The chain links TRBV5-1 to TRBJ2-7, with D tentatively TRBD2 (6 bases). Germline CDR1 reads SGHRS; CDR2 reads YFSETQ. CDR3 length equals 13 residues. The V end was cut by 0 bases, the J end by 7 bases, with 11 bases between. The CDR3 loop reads CASSLGDSGEQYF. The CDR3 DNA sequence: TGCGCCAGCAGCTTGGGGGACTCGGGGGAGCAGTACTTC.

CDR3: CASSAGQSGNTIYF. In nucleotides, the CDR3 is TGTGCCAGCAGCGCCGGACAGAGTGGAAACACCATATATTTT. This chain links TRBV9 with TRBJ1-3; D is possibly TRBD1 (6 bases). The germline V and J ends were trimmed by 3 bases and 3 bases, with 10 bases remaining between them. Germline values: CDR1 SGDLS, CDR2 YYNGEE. The CDR3 runs 14 residues.

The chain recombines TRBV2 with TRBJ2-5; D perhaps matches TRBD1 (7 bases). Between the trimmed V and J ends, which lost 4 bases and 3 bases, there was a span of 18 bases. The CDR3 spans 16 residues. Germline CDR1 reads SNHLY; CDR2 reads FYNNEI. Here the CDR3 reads CASSAGPPGGKETQYF. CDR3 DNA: TGTGCCAGCAGTGCCGGGCCCCCAGGGGGGAAAGAGACCCAGTACTTC.

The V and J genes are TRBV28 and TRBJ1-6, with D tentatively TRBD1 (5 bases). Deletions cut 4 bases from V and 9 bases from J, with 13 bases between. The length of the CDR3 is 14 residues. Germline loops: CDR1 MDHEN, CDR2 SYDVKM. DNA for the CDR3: TGTGCCAGCAGTTCAGGGTCAGGGTTTTCACCCCTCCACTTT. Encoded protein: CASSSGSGFSPLHF.

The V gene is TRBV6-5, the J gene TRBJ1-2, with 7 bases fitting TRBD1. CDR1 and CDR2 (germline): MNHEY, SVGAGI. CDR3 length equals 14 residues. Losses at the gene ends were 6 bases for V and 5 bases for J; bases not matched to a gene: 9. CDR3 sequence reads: CASSLRGTVYGYTF. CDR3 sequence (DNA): TGTGCCAGCAGCCTCAGGGGGACTGTGTATGGCTACACCTTC.

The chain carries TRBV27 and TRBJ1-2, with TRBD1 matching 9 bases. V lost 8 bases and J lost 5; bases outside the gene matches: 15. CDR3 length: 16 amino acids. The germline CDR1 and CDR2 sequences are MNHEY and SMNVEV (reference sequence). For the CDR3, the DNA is TGTGCCAGCGGCGGGTCTACGACAGGGGGGAGTTATGGCTACACCTTC. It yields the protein CASGGSTTGGSYGYTF.

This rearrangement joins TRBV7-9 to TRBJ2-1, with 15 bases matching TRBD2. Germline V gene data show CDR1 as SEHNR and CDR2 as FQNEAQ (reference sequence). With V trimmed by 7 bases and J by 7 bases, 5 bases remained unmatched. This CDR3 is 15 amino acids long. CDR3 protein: CASTRTSGGANEQFF. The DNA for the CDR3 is TGTGCCAGCACCCGGACTAGCGGGGGGGCGAATGAGCAGTTCTTC.